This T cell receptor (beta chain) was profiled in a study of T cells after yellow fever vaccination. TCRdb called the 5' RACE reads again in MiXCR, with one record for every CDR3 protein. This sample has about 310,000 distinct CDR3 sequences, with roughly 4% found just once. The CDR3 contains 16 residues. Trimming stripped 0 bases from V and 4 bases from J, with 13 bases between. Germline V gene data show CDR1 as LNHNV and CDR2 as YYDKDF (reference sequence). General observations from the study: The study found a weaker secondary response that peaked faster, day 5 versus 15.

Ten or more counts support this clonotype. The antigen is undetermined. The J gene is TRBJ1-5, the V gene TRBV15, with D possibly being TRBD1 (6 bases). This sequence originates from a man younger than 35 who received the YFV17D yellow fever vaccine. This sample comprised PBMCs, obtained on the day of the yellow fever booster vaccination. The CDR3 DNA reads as TGTGCCACCAGCAGAGAGGGGGGCAGGGGAAATCAGCCCCAGCATTTT. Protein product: CATSREGGRGNQPQHF.